Below are 30 T cell receptor beta chains sequenced from a single sample in a study of regulatory T cells in long-lasting Graves disease. Arm-PCR of CDR3 regions and iRepertoire HTBI primers were used to build TCR beta libraries. TCRdb used MiXCR to reprocess the multiplex PCR reads, holding one entry per CDR3 protein. The sample carries 400,000 to 650,000 distinct CDR3 sequences, about 16% recorded once. Specified time point: newly diagnosed GD, antithyroid drugs for less than 3 months. PBMC-derived RNA was used for the TCR library. The data were also submitted as part of a second study, on T cells in Graves' hyperthyroidism and ophthalmopathy.

This sample comprised peripheral blood mononuclear cells (PBMCs), obtained at new diagnosis, from a patient treated with antithyroid drugs. Receptor source: a woman aged 40 to 65 with Graves disease.

This clonotype has more than one count but fewer than ten. The chain couples TRBV3-1 to TRBJ1-6; D call uncertain. In germline, CDR1 is LGHDT, CDR2 YNNKEL (reference sequence). With 0 bases removed from V and 10 bases from J, the gap between germline ends came to 10 bases. The CDR3 runs to 14 residues. The CDR3 loop is CASSQEGVESPLHF. DNA of the CDR3: TGTGCCAGCAGCCAAGAGGGAGTGGAGTCACCCCTCCACTTT. The full variable domain, rest sourced from reference TRBV3-1 and TRBJ1-6, is DTAVSQTPKYLVTQMGNDKSIKCEQNLGHDTMYWYKQDSKKFLKIMFSYNNKELIINETVPNRFSPKSPDKAHLNLHINSLELGDSAVYFCASSQEGVESPLHFGNGTRLTVT.

This clonotype showed up many times. The chain has TRBV2 and TRBJ1-1, with D hard to call. The V gene's germline CDR1 is SNHLY and CDR2 FYNNEI. The CDR3 totals 13 residues. The germline V and J ends were trimmed by 7 bases and 2 bases, with 11 bases remaining between them. The CDR3 coding sequence is TGTGCCAGCACTACGGGCCCTAACACTGAAGCTTTCTTT. This translates into CASTTGPNTEAFF.

This sequence joins TRBV6-1 and TRBJ2-1; tentatively, D is TRBD1 (6 bases). The CDR3 consists of 13 residues. CDR1 MNHNS and CDR2 SASEGT come from the germline V gene. Trimming removed 7 bases at V and 5 bases at J, with 12 bases between. The CDR3: CASTPGAHNEQFF. The CDR3 DNA is TGTGCCAGCACCCCAGGGGCCCACAATGAGCAGTTCTTC.

For this clonotype: A far larger clone is only one base removed, so a read error is likely. The chain couples TRBV5-5 to TRBJ1-1; 8 bases are shared with TRBD1. This CDR3 is built from 14 residues. Germline-derived CDR1 and CDR2 are SGHKS and YYEKEE (reference sequence). The CDR3 sequence: CASRLTGVHTGAFF. CDR3 nucleotides: TGTGCCAGCAGGCTGACAGGGGTGCACACTGGAGCTTTCTTT. Variable domain in full (rest from reference TRBV5-5 and TRBJ1-1): DAGVTQSPTHLIKTRGQQVTLRCSPISGHKSVSWYQQVLGQGPQFIFQYYEKEERGRGNFPDRFSARQFPNYSSELNVNALLLGDSALYLCASRLTGVHTGAFFGQGTRLTVV.

Many counts were recorded for this clonotype. The chain combines TRBV3-1 with TRBJ2-2; no definite D call. Germline loops: CDR1 LGHDT, CDR2 YNNKEL (reference sequence). V was clipped by 8 bases and J by 6 bases, with 7 bases between them. The CDR3 loop spans 11 amino acids. CDR3 sequence (DNA): TGTGCCAGCGCGATATCCGGGGAGCTGTTTTTT. Translated, it gives CASAISGELFF.

The CDR3 loop reads CSARSPGTSYNEQFF. For the CDR3, the DNA is TGCAGTGCTAGATCCCCCGGGACTAGCTACAATGAGCAGTTCTTC. The J gene is TRBJ2-1, the V gene TRBV20-1; 8 nucleotides match TRBD2. The CDR3 spans 15 residues. V gave up 2 bases and J gave up 3 bases; unmatched junction bases: 6. CDR1 and CDR2 (germline): DFQATT, SNEGSKA (reference sequence).

This clonotype has only a few counts. The CDR3 DNA follows: TGCAGTGTAGAGACGGCCTTGAACACTGAAGCTTTCTTT. Translating it yields CSVETALNTEAFF. This sequence joins TRBV29-1 and TRBJ1-1; D remains ambiguous. The CDR3 covers 13 residues. Looked up from germline, CDR1 is SQVTM and CDR2 is ANQGSEA.

This clonotype was seen ten or more times. The chain links TRBV11-2 to TRBJ2-1, with 9 bases identical to TRBD1. After removal of 5 bases from V and 8 bases from J, the junction contained 10 bases not matched to a gene. The germline V gene has CDR1 SGHAT and CDR2 FQNNGV. This CDR3 region has 15 residues. CDR3 in amino acids: CASSLRQGVVDEQFF. The DNA of the CDR3 is TGTGCCAGCAGCCTCAGACAGGGGGTCGTGGATGAGCAGTTCTTC.

The V and J genes are TRBV11-3 and TRBJ1-1; the D gene is possibly TRBD1 (5 bases). Germline V gene data show CDR1 as SGHNT and CDR2 as YENEEA. V was shortened by 8 bases and J by 0 bases, with 19 bases between the two germline ends. CDR3 length equals 16 residues. The CDR3 region is CASGAPGMGMNTEAFF. The CDR3 DNA reads as TGTGCCAGCGGCGCCCCAGGGATGGGGATGAACACTGAAGCTTTCTTT.

The chain uses TRBV11-3 and TRBJ2-1; 9 bases are shared with TRBD2. Trimming removed 4 bases from V and 6 bases from J; junction bases left unmatched: 10. Germline lookup yields CDR1 SGHNT and CDR2 YENEEA. This CDR3 region has 16 residues. The CDR3 loop is CASSSPSGARGNEQFF. The CDR3 coding sequence is TGTGCCAGCAGCTCCCCTAGCGGGGCCAGGGGCAATGAGCAGTTCTTC.

This clonotype was seen many times. This chain uses TRBV18 with TRBJ1-4, with TRBD1 matching 7 bases. CDR1 is KGHSH, CDR2 LQKENI, per germline. This CDR3 has 15 amino acids. Trimming removed 1 base from V and 8 bases from J; junction bases left unmatched: 7. CDR3 nucleotides: TGTGCCAGCTCACCACGGGCAGGGGGTCGCGAAAAACTGTTTTTT. As protein: CASSPRAGGREKLFF.

This chain joins TRBV4-1 and TRBJ1-2; D gene uncertain. Germline values: CDR1 MGHRA, CDR2 YSYEKL. Trimming pared 0 bases from V and 2 bases from J, leaving 10 bases between. The CDR3 contains 15 residues. CDR3 amino acids: CASSQDAVENYGYTF. DNA for the CDR3: TGCGCCAGCAGCCAAGACGCGGTGGAGAACTATGGCTACACCTTC.

This clonotype was counted many times. The chain uses TRBV29-1 and TRBJ1-1; TRBD1 matches 10 bases. CDR3 length: 14 residues. With 5 bases clipped from V and 0 bases from J, the junction kept 3 bases outside the gene matches. Germline CDR1 is SQVTM and CDR2 is ANQGSEA. DNA for the CDR3: TGCAGCGTTCGACAGGGGGCTCTGAACACTGAAGCTTTCTTT. Its protein is CSVRQGALNTEAFF.

The J gene is TRBJ1-2, the V gene TRBV25-1; maybe TRBD1 (5 bases). V lost 2 bases and J lost 7, with 14 bases in between. CDR3 size: 14 residues. Per the germline V gene, CDR1 is MGHDK and CDR2 is SYGVNS. The CDR3 nucleotides read TGTGCCAGCAGTGAAGGGGCAGGGTACTCTGGCTACACCTTC. This encodes CASSEGAGYSGYTF.

The rearrangement uses TRBV7-8 and TRBJ1-1, with D uncertain. Trimming stripped 5 bases from V and 5 bases from J, with 15 bases between. This CDR3 has 14 amino acids. From germline, CDR1 is SGHVS and CDR2 FQNEAQ. The CDR3: CASSGFGDNTEAFF. The CDR3 DNA reads TGTGCCAGCAGCGGCTTTGGGGATAATACTGAAGCTTTCTTT.

The chain links TRBV20-1 to TRBJ2-2; 11 bases fit TRBD2. The trim removed 5 bases at V and 7 bases at J, leaving 9 bases unmatched. Germline CDR1 DFQATT, CDR2 SNEGSKA (reference sequence). The CDR3 has 15 amino acids. CDR3 coding DNA: TGCAGTGCTTTAGCGGGGGGGGTTCGGAGCGGGGAGCTGTTTTTT. Translated, it gives CSALAGGVRSGELFF.

CDR3 DNA sequence: TGTGCCAGTAGTGTGTCCCGCCAAGAGACCCAGTACTTC. Residues: CASSVSRQETQYF. The chain uses TRBV19 and TRBJ2-5; D is unresolved. The germline V gene encodes CDR1 LNHDA and CDR2 SQIVND (reference sequence). The CDR3 totals 13 residues. Between the trimmed V and J ends, which lost 5 bases and 1 base, there was a span of 8 bases.

This clonotype showed up many times. The chain links TRBV3-1 to TRBJ1-1; TRBD1 might be the D (6 bases). Germline V gene sequence: CDR1 LGHDT, CDR2 YNNKEL (reference sequence). The CDR3 is 16 residues long. V was trimmed by 4 bases and J by 0 bases, leaving 15 bases between them. The CDR3 loop reads CASSPGGPLMNTEAFF. The CDR3 coding sequence is TGTGCCAGCAGCCCTGGGGGGCCCCTCATGAACACTGAAGCTTTCTTT.

In its sample, this clonotype was seen many times. The V and J genes are TRBV15 and TRBJ1-1; TRBD1 aligns across 7 bases. Unmatched junction bases numbered 7, after V lost 1 base and J lost 5 bases. From germline, CDR1 is LNHNV and CDR2 YYDKDF (reference sequence). This CDR3 has 15 residues. This chain's CDR3 is CATSRGQGLGTEAFF. CDR3 in DNA: TGTGCCACCAGCAGAGGACAGGGTTTGGGGACTGAAGCTTTCTTT.

Turning to this clonotype: A far more abundant clone sits one base away, making this likely a read error. The chain employs TRBV7-2 and TRBJ1-1, with unresolved D. The CDR3 is 14 residues long. Germline V CDR1 and CDR2: SGHTA, FQGNSA. The CDR3 DNA reads as TGTGCCAGCAGCTTAGGGGCGGGGAACGCTGAAGCTTTCTTT. Residues: CASSLGAGNAEAFF.

Many counts were recorded for this clonotype. The CDR3 here is CASSYTGQIEAFF. CDR3 nucleotide sequence: TGTGCCAGCAGTTACACGGGACAAATTGAAGCTTTCTTT. The chain recombines TRBV6-2 or TRBV6-3 with TRBJ1-1, with a weak D call TRBD1 (6 bases). The CDR3 is 13 residues long. Trimming pared 2 bases from V and 7 bases from J, leaving 11 bases between. In germline, CDR1 is MNHEY, CDR2 SVGEGT.

Many counts were recorded for this clonotype. This rearrangement joins TRBV27 to TRBJ2-5; no clear D. The V end was cut by 6 bases, the J end by 1 base, with 12 bases between. Germline CDR1 reads MNHEY; CDR2 reads SMNVEV (reference sequence). CDR3 size: 14 residues. The CDR3, as DNA: TGTGCCAGCAGCCCGGCTGGCCTCCAAGAGACCCAGTACTTC. Its translation: CASSPAGLQETQYF.

This clonotype was found a few times. The chain is built from TRBV6-1 and TRBJ2-1; no clear D gene. V was pared by 6 bases and J by 8 bases, with 11 bases between. Germline V lookup: CDR1 MNHNS, CDR2 SASEGT. The CDR3 has 12 amino acids. CDR3 nucleotides: TGTGCCAGCAGCCCCTTGGGTTATGAGCAGTTCTTC. This sequence encodes CASSPLGYEQFF.

This clonotype has at least ten counts. The chain has TRBV2 and TRBJ1-4; D unresolved. Trimming removed 6 bases from V and 7 bases from J, with 21 bases in between. This CDR3 is built from 16 residues. The germline CDR1 and CDR2 sequences are SNHLY and FYNNEI. The CDR3 here is CASREFDFSRSEKLFF. The CDR3 DNA is TGTGCCAGCAGAGAATTCGACTTCAGCCGATCTGAAAAACTGTTTTTT.

The J gene is TRBJ2-7, the V gene TRBV15; 9 positions match TRBD2. V lost 0 bases, J lost 7 bases, and 13 bases stayed unmatched. Germline CDR1 LNHNV, CDR2 YYDKDF (reference sequence). CDR3 length: 17 amino acids. The CDR3 is CATSRDWGAGGAREQYF. In DNA form, the CDR3 reads TGTGCCACCAGCAGAGATTGGGGCGCGGGGGGGGCTCGTGAGCAGTACTTC.

This chain joins TRBV28 and TRBJ2-7; 12 bases line up with TRBD2. V shed 2 bases and J 1 base; nucleotides not matched to a gene: 3. The germline V gene has CDR1 MDHEN and CDR2 SYDVKM. The CDR3 length is 16 residues. The CDR3 DNA reads TGTGCCAGCAGTTTACAAACTAGCGGGAGGTCCTACGAGCAGTACTTC. Protein sequence: CASSLQTSGRSYEQYF.

The J gene is TRBJ1-6, the V gene TRBV20-1; D is undetermined. The CDR3 has 13 amino acids. Germline CDR1 and CDR2: DFQATT and SNEGSKA (reference sequence). V was trimmed by 3 bases and J by 7 bases, leaving 10 bases between them. CDR3 DNA: TGCAGTGCTAGTCCCGGGCAGAATTCACCCCTCCACTTT. Encoded protein: CSASPGQNSPLHF.

This clonotype came up many times. This chain uses TRBV3-1 with TRBJ2-5; 8 nucleotides align to TRBD1. V shed 4 bases, J shed 6 bases, and the junction held 7 bases outside the gene matches. The CDR3 sequence is 14 residues long. The V gene's germline CDR1 is LGHDT and CDR2 YNNKEL (reference sequence). The CDR3 sequence is CASSRDRGRKTQYF. CDR3 DNA: TGTGCCAGCAGCCGCGACAGGGGTAGGAAGACCCAGTACTTC.

V usage is TRBV30 and J usage is TRBJ1-6, with 9 positions matching TRBD1. The V gene's germline CDR1 is GTSNPN and CDR2 SVGIG (reference sequence). V lost 4 bases and J lost 9; bases outside the gene matches: 7. This CDR3 is 14 amino acids long. CDR3 sequence: CAWKYRDRVSPLHF. The CDR3 DNA follows: TGTGCCTGGAAATACCGGGACAGGGTTTCACCCCTCCACTTT.

This clonotype was observed at least ten times. This chain uses TRBV12-3 or TRBV12-4 with TRBJ1-6; 7 nucleotides align to TRBD1. J gave up 7 bases and V 7 bases, and 4 bases lay outside the gene matches. This CDR3 is built from 13 residues. As DNA, the CDR3 is TGTGCCAGCAACACAGGGGAAAATTCACCCCTCCACTTT. Protein product: CASNTGENSPLHF.